This T cell receptor (beta chain) was sequenced in a study of T cells in tuberculosis. Study-level information: The T cells targeted glucose monomycolate, a mycobacterial lipid, via CD1B. The study's findings and limits: Samples were chosen by availability of cryopreserved specimens.

The V end lost 3 bases, the J end lost 3 bases, and 5 bases lay between the germline ends. This CDR3 contains 12 residues. Germline V gene lookup returns CDR1 WNHNN and CDR2 SYGVQD (reference sequence). Sequencing was performed with immunoSEQ multiplex PCR; in TCRdb, only in-frame clones are kept and a portion is missing. This sample has tens of thousands of clones, with 90% to 95% found just once. To note about this clone: Its antigen is as yet unknown.

Time point noted: new active TB diagnosis, blood taken before or within 7 days of starting treatment. Active tuberculosis patients were new diagnoses, HIV-seronegative, South African, and aged 18 years or older. This chain connects TRBV10-1 to TRBJ1-1, with D unresolved. The source material was PBMCs, sampled at tuberculosis diagnosis. The receptor was isolated from an adult with tuberculosis. Some clones in this sample may be carry-over from other donors' samples. CDR3 coding DNA: TGCGCCAGCAGTGAAGGAGACACTGAAGCTTTCTTT. Protein product: CASSEGDTEAFF.